The sequence of this T cell receptor (beta chain) was determined in a study of T cells after yellow fever vaccination. Notes on the study in general: Of the clonotypes, a small share occurred in both CD4 and CD8 compartments. Abundant contaminating clonotypes from the bulk population could appear in FACS-sorted repertoires. A weaker but faster secondary response was observed, peaking on day 5 versus 15.

CDR3 length equals 13 residues. CDR1 and CDR2 from the germline V gene are SGHNT and YENEEA. V lost 4 bases, J lost 3 bases, and 10 bases lay in between. This clonotype was seen repeatedly, ten times or more. Its antigen is unidentified. As TCR cDNA was made by 5'RACE template switching, a universal primer site and UMIs were added. From the 5' RACE reads, TCRdb called clonotypes with MiXCR, one entry per CDR3 protein. Of hundreds of thousands of distinct CDR3 sequences in the sample, around 5.3% were seen once. The sample was CD4+ T cells sorted from PBMCs, taken on the day of the yellow fever booster vaccination. This rearrangement joins TRBV11-3 to TRBJ2-7; no reliable D call. This TCR came from a man between 18 and 29 years old who received the YFV17D yellow fever vaccine. This CDR3 is CASSSNSGYEQYF. The CDR3 DNA sequence: TGTGCCAGCAGCTCAAACTCGGGCTACGAGCAGTACTTC.